Described below is a single TCR beta chain sequence and its context. What this receptor recognizes is not known. Base quality data are lacking; no much larger clone is found one base away. From the cysteine up to the phenylalanine, the CDR3 has a length of 13 residues. Solely the CDR3 DNA is kept, with 39 bases framed from the first base. Looking up the germline V gene yields CDR1 SGHVS and CDR2 FQNEAQ. V and J lose 5 bases and 5 bases, and a span of 12 bases separates them. This specimen comes from a study of long-term antiretroviral therapy in people with HIV (dated by TCRdb to 2021 to 2024). For the wider study: The earliest samples were collected approximately a decade before the 2015 WHO recommendation for immediate ART, a period when ART was typically delayed until CD4 counts fell. A total of 150 to 200 cryopreserved PBMC samples were contributed to the cohort by 30 adults with confirmed HIV infection, with samples collected serially over a mean of approximately six years (range 1-12). No cross-contamination during QIAcube processing was shown when test extractions of a monoclonal T-cell line were performed alongside roughly 30 polyclonal samples. Of the 25 to 30 participants with HIV, eleven were female. A retrospective serial study tested whether ART initiation and durable HIV suppression were associated with changes in peripheral blood TRB repertoire composition and diversity. The full study reports these points: Because pre-ART samples had limited cell numbers, profiling was done on unsorted PBMC rather than on sorted CD4+ and CD8+ T cells. Starting ART was linked to a significant rise in TRB diversity, yet even after long-term ART the diversity remained significantly lower than in transplant donor controls. The samples span the years 2004 to 2017, and the ART regimens used may be less effective than current regimens. Expanded TRB clones identified before ART initiation dominated the repertoire across all time points, though the dominance fluctuated and decreased in many PLHIV after ART. Because PBMC availability was limited, only the TCR beta chain was sequenced, with no alpha chain pairing. CDR3 length ranges in HIV repertoires were narrower than in controls, and network structure suggested an antigen-experienced repertoire with only a slight naive shift after ART. Inferences about post-ART repertoire changes were limited because no data were available on ART adherence, viral resistance or therapy changes.

Inclusion was restricted to participants for whom at least one PBMC sample before ART initiation and at least two post-ART samples were available. All participants with HIV were treated in the United States of America. Before DNA extraction, cryopreserved samples of about 1-11 million PBMC were thawed and then washed. At the time of the earliest PBMC sample, participants with HIV were aged between about 23 and 54 years. PBMC samples were contributed by each participant from 1-4 timepoints before ART initiation and 2-8 timepoints after ART initiation, with a median of 7 samples. Serial HIV viral load, CD4+ T-cell count, ART history and demographic data were obtained for every participant. A Qiagen kit on a QIAcube was used to extract genomic DNA from unsorted PBMC, with samples processed in batches of 12. The immunoSEQ hsTCRB v3.0 assay was used at survey level resolution to sequence the TRB variable region. The targeted TRB sequencing depth was roughly 40,000-55,000 T-cell genomes per sample. Pooled TRB libraries were sequenced on an Illumina MiSeq with a v3 150-cycle kit. The original pipeline was this. Repertoire analysis ran in R within a reproducible Nextflow workflow covering QC, data transformation and analysis. LymphoSeq2, an R package for exploring AIRR-Seq data, was used to implement the custom analyses. A few samples that produced fewer than 5000 total TRB sequences were removed, so fewer than 200 HIV repertoires were analyzed. Among the approximately 180 HIV repertoires that were kept, under 60 were collected before ART initiation and about 130 were collected after ART initiation. Repertoires were downsampled to 5000 TRB nucleotide sequences, and summary statistics were averaged over 100 downsampling iterations. Only TRB sequences with CDR3 regions of at least seven amino acids were retained for analysis. Two measures captured diversity: a Shannon entropy-derived clonality score and the Gini coefficient. Repertoire networks linked the top 5000 CDR3 amino acid sequences whenever two sequences differed by an edit distance of one. Antigen specificity groups and MHC restriction were predicted for TRB CDR3 amino acid sequences with GLIPH2. To flag known CMV, EBV, HIV or tissue antigen associations, CDR3 amino acid sequences were matched against VDJdb and McPAS-TCR. Pre-ART, post-ART and control groups were compared with Wilcoxon signed-rank tests and Holm-Bonferroni correction. TCRdb obtained this table from immuneACCESS and retained in-frame rearrangements with V and J assigned. These tables miss some clones; where compared with another copy, unresolved V genes account for less than half of the shortfall, and the remainder is unexplained. That table supplies the V and J calls and clone size; D and trimming were determined from the DNA. Within this sample are 6,500 to 9,000 clones, with under 85% of them counted one time only. Jointly, the top ten make up less than 25% of the sample.

Sequences were derived from unsorted PBMCs, sampled 1.1 years after starting antiretroviral therapy. The sequence is built from TRBV7-8 and TRBJ2-5; no D gene can be assigned with confidence. The sequence was obtained from a man in his forties with HIV. In nucleotide form, the sequence is TGTGCCAGCAGCACGGGCTTAAAGGAGACCCAGTACTTC. This is translated as CASSTGLKETQYF.